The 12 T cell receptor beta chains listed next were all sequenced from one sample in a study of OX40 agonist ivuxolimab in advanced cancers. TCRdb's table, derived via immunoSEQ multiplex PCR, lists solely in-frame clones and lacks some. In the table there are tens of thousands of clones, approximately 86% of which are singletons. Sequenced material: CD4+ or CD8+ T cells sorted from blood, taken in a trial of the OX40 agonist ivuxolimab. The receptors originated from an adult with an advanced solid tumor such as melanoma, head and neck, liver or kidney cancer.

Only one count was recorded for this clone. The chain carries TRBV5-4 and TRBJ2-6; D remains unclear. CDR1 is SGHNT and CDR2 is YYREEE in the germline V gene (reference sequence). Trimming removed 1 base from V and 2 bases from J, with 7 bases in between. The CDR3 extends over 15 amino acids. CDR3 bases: TGTGCCAGCAGCTTGCAGCTCACTGGGGCCAACGTCCTGACTTTC. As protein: CASSLQLTGANVLTF.

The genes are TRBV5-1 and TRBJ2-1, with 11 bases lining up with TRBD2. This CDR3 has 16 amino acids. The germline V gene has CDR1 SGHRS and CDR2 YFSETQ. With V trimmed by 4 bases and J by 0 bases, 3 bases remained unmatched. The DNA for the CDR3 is TGCGCCAGCAGCGTAACTAGCGGGAGCTCCTACAATGAGCAGTTCTTC. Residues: CASSVTSGSSYNEQFF.

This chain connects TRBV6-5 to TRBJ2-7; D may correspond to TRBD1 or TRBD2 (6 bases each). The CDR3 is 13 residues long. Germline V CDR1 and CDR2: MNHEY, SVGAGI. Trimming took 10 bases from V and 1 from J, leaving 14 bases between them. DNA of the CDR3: TGTGCCACGAGGGGGGACACGTCCTACGAGCAGTACTTC. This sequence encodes CATRGDTSYEQYF.

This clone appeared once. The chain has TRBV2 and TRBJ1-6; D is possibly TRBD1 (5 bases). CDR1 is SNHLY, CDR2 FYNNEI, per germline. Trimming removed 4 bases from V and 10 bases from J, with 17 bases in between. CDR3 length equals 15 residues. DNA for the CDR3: TGTGCCAGCAGTGCCATGGGGACGGCGGGATCACCCCTCCACTTT. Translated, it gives CASSAMGTAGSPLHF.

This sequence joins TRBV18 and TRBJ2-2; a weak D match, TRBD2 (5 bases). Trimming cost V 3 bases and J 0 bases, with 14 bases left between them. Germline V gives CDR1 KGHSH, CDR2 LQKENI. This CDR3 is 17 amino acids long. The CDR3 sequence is CASSPLGGWSNTGELFF. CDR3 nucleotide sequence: TGTGCCAGCTCACCTTTAGGCGGGTGGTCGAACACCGGGGAGCTGTTTTTT.

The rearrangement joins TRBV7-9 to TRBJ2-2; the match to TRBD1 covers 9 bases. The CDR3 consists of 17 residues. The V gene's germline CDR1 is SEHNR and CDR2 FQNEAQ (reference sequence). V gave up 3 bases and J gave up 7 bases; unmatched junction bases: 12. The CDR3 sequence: CASSLGQGSGNRGELFF. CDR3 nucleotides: TGTGCCAGCAGCTTGGGACAGGGTTCGGGGAATCGCGGGGAGCTGTTTTTT. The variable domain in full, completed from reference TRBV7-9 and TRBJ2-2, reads DTGVSQNPRHKITKRGQNVTFRCDPISEHNRLYWYRQTLGQGPEFLTYFQNEAQLEKSRLLSDRFSAERPKGSFSTLEIQRTEQGDSAMYLCASSLGQGSGNRGELFFGEGSRLTVL.

The CDR3 loop is CATSRDHGSRATPYF. CDR3 coding DNA: TGTGCCACCAGCAGAGATCATGGGTCCAGGGCTACCCCTTATTTT. The chain recombines TRBV15 with TRBJ2-3; possibly TRBD1 for D (5 bases). V lost 0 bases and J lost 15, with 22 bases in between. CDR3 size: 15 residues. The germline gives CDR1 LNHNV, CDR2 YYDKDF (reference sequence).

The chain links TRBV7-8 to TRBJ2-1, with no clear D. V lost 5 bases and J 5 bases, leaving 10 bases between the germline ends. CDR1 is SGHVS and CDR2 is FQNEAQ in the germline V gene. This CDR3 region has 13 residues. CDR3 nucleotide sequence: TGTGCCAGCAGCCTCACGAATCACAATGAGCAGTTCTTC. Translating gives CASSLTNHNEQFF.

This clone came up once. The CDR3 DNA follows: TGTGCCAGCTCTAACTACGAGCAGTACTTC. Translation: CASSNYEQYF. The genes are TRBV21-1 and TRBJ2-7; the table's D call TRBD2 went unverified against the DNA. TRBV21-1 is tagged as a pseudogene. CDR3 length equals 10 residues.

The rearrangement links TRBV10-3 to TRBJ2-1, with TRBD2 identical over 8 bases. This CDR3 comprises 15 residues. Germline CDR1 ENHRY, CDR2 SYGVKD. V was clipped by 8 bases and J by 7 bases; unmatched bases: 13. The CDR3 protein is CAIRLPREVRNEQFF. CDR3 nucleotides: TGTGCCATCCGGCTTCCGCGGGAGGTAAGAAATGAGCAGTTCTTC.

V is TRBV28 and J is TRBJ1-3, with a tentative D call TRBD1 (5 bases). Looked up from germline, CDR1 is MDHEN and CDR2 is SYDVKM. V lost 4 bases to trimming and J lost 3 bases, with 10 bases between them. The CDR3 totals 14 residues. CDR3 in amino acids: CASSSAGIGNTIYF. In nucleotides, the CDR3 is TGTGCCAGCAGTTCCGCAGGGATTGGAAACACCATATATTTT.

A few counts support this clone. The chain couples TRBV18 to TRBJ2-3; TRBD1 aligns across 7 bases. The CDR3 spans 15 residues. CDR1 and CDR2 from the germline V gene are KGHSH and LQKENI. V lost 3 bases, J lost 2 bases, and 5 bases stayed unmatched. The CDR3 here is CASSPAGGYTDTQYF. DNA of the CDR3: TGTGCCAGCTCACCGGCAGGGGGTTACACAGATACGCAGTATTTT.